This TCR beta chain was sequenced during a study of T cells after posttransplantation cyclophosphamide. Sequencing used immunoSEQ multiplex PCR; TCRdb keeps in-frame clones, though not all of them. The top ten hold about 25% of the sample, which has roughly 4,000 clones, 62% seen once. Overall study findings and caveats: Later post-transplant blood repertoires were often dominated by donor CD8+ memory clones. Tissue-infiltrating T cells from skin or gut overlapped little with blood T cells. Recipient CMV seropositivity and CMV reactivation strongly tracked TRB clonality.

In the case of this clone: Its antigen is not identified.

The CDR3 sequence is 15 residues long. J lost 8 bases, V lost 6 bases, and 7 bases had no gene match. From germline, CDR1 is MGHRA and CDR2 YSYEKL. The receptor's source is a man under 40 in good health and a related stem cell transplant donor. Sequenced material: memory CD8+ T cells sorted from blood. This chain links TRBV4-1 with TRBJ1-6, with 10 bases that match TRBD1. The CDR3 sequence: CASSPPGQGYSPLHF. In DNA form, the CDR3 reads TGCGCCAGCAGTCCTCCGGGACAGGGGTATTCACCCCTCCACTTT.